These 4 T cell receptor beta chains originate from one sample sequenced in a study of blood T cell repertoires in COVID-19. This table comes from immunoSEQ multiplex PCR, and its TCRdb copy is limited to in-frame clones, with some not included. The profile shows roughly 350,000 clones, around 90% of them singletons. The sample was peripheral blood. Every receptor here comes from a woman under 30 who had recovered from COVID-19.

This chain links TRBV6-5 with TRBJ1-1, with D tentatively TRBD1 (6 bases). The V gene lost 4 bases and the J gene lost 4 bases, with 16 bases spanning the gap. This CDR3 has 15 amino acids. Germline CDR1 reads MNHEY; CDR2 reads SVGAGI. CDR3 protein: CASSFSGARRTEAFF. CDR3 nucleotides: TGTGCCAGCAGTTTCTCAGGGGCCCGTCGCACTGAAGCTTTCTTT.

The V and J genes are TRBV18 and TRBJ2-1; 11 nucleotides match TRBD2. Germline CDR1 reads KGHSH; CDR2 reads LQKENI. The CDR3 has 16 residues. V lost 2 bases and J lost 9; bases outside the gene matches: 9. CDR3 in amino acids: CASSPTSGSGSGEQFF. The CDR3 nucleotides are TGTGCCAGCTCACCAACTAGCGGGAGTGGTTCGGGTGAGCAGTTCTTC.

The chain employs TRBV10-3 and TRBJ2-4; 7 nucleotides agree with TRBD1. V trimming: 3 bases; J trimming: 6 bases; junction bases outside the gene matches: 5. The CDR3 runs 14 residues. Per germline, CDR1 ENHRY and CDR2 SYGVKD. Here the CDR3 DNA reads TGTGCCATCAGTGACGTAGGGGGCCCAAACATTCAGTACTTC. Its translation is CAISDVGGPNIQYF.

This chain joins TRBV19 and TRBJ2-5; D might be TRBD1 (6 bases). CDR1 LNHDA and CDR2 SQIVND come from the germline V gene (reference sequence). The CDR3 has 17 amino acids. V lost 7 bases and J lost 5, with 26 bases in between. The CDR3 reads CASNAHARGQIRETQYF. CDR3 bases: TGTGCCAGTAACGCTCATGCCAGGGGCCAGATTAGGGAGACCCAGTACTTC.